The 2 T cell receptor beta chains presented below share a single source sample, sequenced in a study of T cell changes during pregnancy in multiple sclerosis. The assay was immunoSEQ multiplex PCR, and TCRdb's table has in-frame clones only and misses some. This repertoire shows 90,000 to 120,000 clones, 92% found once; its top ten account for roughly 0.82%. Specimen: peripheral blood, collected in the third trimester of pregnancy. The receptors stem from a female donor in good health, enrolled as a control in a pregnancy study.

The chain recombines TRBV12-5 with TRBJ2-5, with D hard to call. Germline V gives CDR1 LGHNT, CDR2 FRNRAP. The CDR3 loop spans 13 amino acids. Trimming cost V 3 bases and J 4 bases, with 9 bases left between them. The CDR3, as DNA: TGTGCTAGTGGTTTAATGACGGGAGAGACCCAGTACTTC. Protein: CASGLMTGETQYF.

About this clone: This sample also contains other DNA sequences that code for the same CDR3. J is TRBJ1-2 and V is TRBV9; no definite D call. Deletions cut 0 bases from V and 2 bases from J, with 11 bases between. The CDR3 has 15 residues. The germline V gene has CDR1 SGDLS and CDR2 YYNGEE. CDR3 loop: CASSVAPTENYGYTF. CDR3 DNA: TGTGCCAGCAGCGTAGCACCTACAGAGAACTATGGCTACACCTTC.